This T cell receptor (beta chain) was profiled in a study of T cell repertoires in cytomegalovirus infection. The V gene lost 2 bases and the J gene lost 1 base, with 14 bases spanning the gap. Per the germline V gene, CDR1 is SGHVS and CDR2 is FNYEAQ. The length of the CDR3 is 16 residues. Comment on this clonotype: Its antigen is unknown.

MiXCR, run by TCRdb on the reads, gives a single entry per CDR3 protein. Seen here are a few hundred thousand distinct CDR3 sequences, around a third observed once, and the top ten hold 15% to 20%. This receptor was obtained from a human donor in good health (CMV status not recorded). Some clones in this sample may be carry-over from other donors' samples. The rearrangement links TRBV7-6 to TRBJ1-1; D is ambiguous. Specimen: cultured PBMCs, collected from culture after CMV antigen stimulation. The CDR3 loop reads CASSLYGRDRNTEAFF. CDR3 nucleotide sequence: TGTGCCAGCAGCTTATATGGGAGGGATAGGAACACTGAAGCTTTCTTT.